This is a list of T cell receptor beta chains from one sample in a study of vaccination and CD4 T cells after COVID-19. Antigens for these TCRs are unknown. TCRdb fed the PCR reads into MiXCR, producing one record per CDR3 protein. The table lists about 10,000 distinct CDR3 sequences, roughly 30% of them singletons. The sequenced material came from CD4+ T cells from blood, cultured in vitro. The source of these receptors is a human donor in good health. Both conserved end residues are trimmed from each CDR3. A clone size is listed for some rows: how often the clone was seen (once, few, many), or a class if it is expanded.

clone size | J gene | V gene | CDR3 protein
. | TRBJ2-7 | TRBV6-1 | ASSLTSANSYEQY
few | TRBJ2-3 | TRBV20-1 | SASTSGRSTDTQY
medium-sized | TRBJ1-2 | TRBV27 | ASSSTGFGYT
medium-sized | TRBJ1-3 | TRBV20-1 | SARDQSGPGNTIY
few | TRBJ2-7 | TRBV19 | ASSILGNSYEQY
few | TRBJ1-5 | TRBV24-1 | ATSLPGNQPQH
. | TRBJ2-7 | TRBV6-2/TRBV6-3 | ASSKGWGAITYEQY
. | TRBJ2-5 | TRBV5-4 | ASSLSSGRETQY
. | TRBJ1-3 | TRBV5-4 | ASSPTRSGRNTIY
. | TRBJ1-1 | TRBV4-3 | ASSQAAGNTEAF
. | TRBJ2-1 | TRBV11-3 | ASPRGRMEQF
. | TRBJ2-4 | TRBV7-2 | ASSLQQGGLAKNIQY
. | TRBJ1-2 | TRBV30 | AWSVTLGGGYT
few | TRBJ2-7 | TRBV27 | ASSPPSGRDYEQY
. | TRBJ2-2 | TRBV6-2/TRBV6-3 | ASSYSSGSRGELF
. | TRBJ1-2 | TRBV20-1 | SAGTGGGYT